Shown below are 26 T cell receptor beta chains from a single sample sequenced in a study of CD8 T cells in ankylosing spondylitis. Notes on the study in general: A TCR beta motif of 7 to 9 highly homologous variants seemed to mark ankylosing spondylitis blood.

TCRdb ran MiXCR on the 5' RACE reads and lists one entry per CDR3 protein. The table shows hundreds of thousands of distinct CDR3 sequences, with 12% occurring only once. These TCRs are of unknown antigen specificity. Input material: blood, either unsorted or a sorted T cell fraction (not recorded which). All receptors come from a male donor with ankylosing spondylitis.

This clonotype was detected only a few times. V is TRBV7-9 and J is TRBJ2-3, with a tentative D call TRBD1 (6 bases). The V gene lost 8 bases and the J gene lost 2 bases, with 14 bases spanning the gap. The CDR3 is 14 amino acids. Germline V gene data show CDR1 as SEHNR and CDR2 as FQNEAQ (reference sequence). The CDR3 DNA reads TGTGCCAGCGACAGGCCTCCAATCACAGATACGCAGTATTTT. Its protein is CASDRPPITDTQYF.

This clonotype was counted between two and nine times. The chain recombines TRBV5-1 with TRBJ2-7, with TRBD1 matching over 8 bases. From germline, CDR1 is SGHRS and CDR2 YFSETQ. V lost 3 bases, J lost 7 bases, and 9 bases stayed unmatched. The CDR3 is made up of 14 amino acids. The CDR3 DNA sequence: TGCGCCAGCAGCTACAACGGACAGGGTGGGGAGCAGTACTTC. It is translated as CASSYNGQGGEQYF.

This clonotype was seen a few times. The chain couples TRBV4-2 to TRBJ2-5; D remains ambiguous. This CDR3 has 15 amino acids. Trimming shortened V by 1 base and J by 2 bases, and 11 bases separated the two germline ends. In germline, CDR1 is LGHNA, CDR2 YNFKEQ. CDR3 in amino acids: CASSQVENSQETQYF. The CDR3 DNA sequence: TGTGCCAGCAGCCAAGTTGAGAACAGTCAAGAGACCCAGTACTTC.

This sequence joins TRBV15 and TRBJ2-3, with D perhaps TRBD1 (6 bases). Germline-derived CDR1 and CDR2 are LNHNV and YYDKDF (reference sequence). The V end lost 1 base, the J end lost 5 bases, and 19 bases lay between the germline ends. The CDR3 covers 17 residues. In DNA form, the CDR3 reads TGTGCCACCAGCAGAGGGGGGCCCCTAGCCGGGGTAGATACGCAGTATTTT. This translates into CATSRGGPLAGVDTQYF.

The chain employs TRBV18 and TRBJ2-7, with 7 bases lining up with TRBD1. Looked up from germline, CDR1 is KGHSH and CDR2 is LQKENI. V lost 4 bases and J lost 1; bases outside the gene matches: 10. The CDR3 covers 16 residues. The CDR3 spells CASSLGQVDLSYEQYF. In DNA form, the CDR3 reads TGTGCCAGCTCACTCGGACAGGTAGACCTATCCTACGAGCAGTACTTC.

On this clonotype: One end of the junction does not line up with germline, which may come from a read error. This chain connects TRBV9 to TRBJ2-3, with D possibly matching TRBD1 (5 bases). Looked up from germline, CDR1 is SGDLS and CDR2 is YYNGEE. The CDR3 has 15 residues. The CDR3 loop reads CASSGRQSSTDTQCF. CDR3 DNA: TGTGCCAGCAGCGGGCGACAGAGTAGCACAGATACGCAGTGTTTT. Supplemented by reference TRBV9 and TRBJ2-3, the full variable domain reads DSGVTQTPKHLITATGQRVTLRCSPRSGDLSVYWYQQSLDQGLQFLIQYYNGEERAKGNILERFSAQQFPDLHSELNLSSLELGDSALYFCASSGRQSSTDTQCFGPGTRLTVL.

The rearrangement joins TRBV12-3 or TRBV12-4 to TRBJ2-1; the D is unclear. V was pared by 7 bases and J by 0 bases, with 16 bases between. The CDR3 spans 16 residues. CDR3 loop: CASTRFALRSYNEQFF. The CDR3 DNA is TGTGCCAGCACTCGTTTCGCGTTACGCTCCTACAATGAGCAGTTCTTC.

This clonotype was picked up many times. This chain links TRBV7-9 with TRBJ1-2; weak D call: TRBD1 (5 bases). The CDR3 is 13 residues long. Germline V gene sequence: CDR1 SEHNR, CDR2 FQNEAQ (reference sequence). V shed 5 bases and J shed 7 bases, with 14 bases lying between them. The CDR3, as DNA: TGTGCCAGCAGCCCAGGGAGAGTCTCTGGCTACACCTTC. It yields the protein CASSPGRVSGYTF. The whole variable domain, filled in from reference TRBV7-9 and TRBJ1-2, reads DTGVSQNPRHKITKRGQNVTFRCDPISEHNRLYWYRQTLGQGPEFLTYFQNEAQLEKSRLLSDRFSAERPKGSFSTLEIQRTEQGDSAMYLCASSPGRVSGYTFGSGTRLTVV.

The table lists this clonotype with a few counts. The rearrangement uses TRBV28 and TRBJ1-6; no definite D call. The V end was cut by 5 bases, the J end by 9 bases, with 17 bases between. Germline CDR1 MDHEN, CDR2 SYDVKM. This CDR3 region has 15 residues. CDR3 nucleotide sequence: TGTGCCAGCAGTCCCCCGAGAGGGTTGACTTCACCCCTCCACTTT. Translating it yields CASSPPRGLTSPLHF.

This clonotype was seen only a few times. J is TRBJ1-2 and V is TRBV28, with 7 positions matching TRBD1. V lost 6 bases, J lost 8 bases, and 12 bases stayed unmatched. In germline, CDR1 is MDHEN, CDR2 SYDVKM. The CDR3 extends over 14 amino acids. The CDR3 nucleotides are TGTGCCAGCAGCACCCCGGACAGGCTGGGAGGCTACACCTTC. Protein product: CASSTPDRLGGYTF.

The genes are TRBV28 and TRBJ2-7; weak D call: TRBD2 (6 bases). The CDR3 length is 16 residues. Germline V lookup: CDR1 MDHEN, CDR2 SYDVKM. Trimming removed 3 bases from V and 0 bases from J, with 15 bases in between. The CDR3 loop reads CASSLGSAGSSYEQYF. CDR3 bases: TGTGCCAGCAGTTTGGGTAGCGCGGGAAGCTCCTACGAGCAGTACTTC.

This clonotype has just a few counts. This sequence joins TRBV2 and TRBJ2-7; 10 bases are shared with TRBD2. V gave up 4 bases and J gave up 2 bases; unmatched junction bases: 2. Germline loops: CDR1 SNHLY, CDR2 FYNNEI. The CDR3 consists of 14 residues. CDR3 nucleotides: TGTGCCAGCAGTGGGACTAGCGGAGCCTACGAGCAGTACTTC. Its protein is CASSGTSGAYEQYF.

In its sample, this clonotype was seen a few times. The chain joins TRBV20-1 to TRBJ2-1; D might be TRBD2 (6 bases). The germline CDR1 and CDR2 sequences are DFQATT and SNEGSKA (reference sequence). This CDR3 is 14 amino acids long. V lost 1 base, J lost 9 bases, and 16 bases lay in between. CDR3: CSARGDSDIGEQFF. CDR3 nucleotides: TGCAGTGCTAGAGGGGACTCCGACATCGGTGAGCAGTTCTTC.

This clonotype was seen repeatedly, ten times or more. This rearrangement joins TRBV29-1 to TRBJ2-7, with D possibly being TRBD2 (6 bases). V was cut by 6 bases and J by 4 bases, with 19 bases left in between. Germline V gene data show CDR1 as SQVTM and CDR2 as ANQGSEA. This CDR3 region has 14 residues. In DNA, the CDR3 is TGCAGCGTCCAAACGCCAACGGGGGATTACGAGCAGTACTTC. Protein product: CSVQTPTGDYEQYF.

This clonotype has just a few counts. The CDR3: CSATGVAGRRGAKNIQYF. The CDR3 region has the DNA TGCAGTGCCACAGGGGTGGCAGGGAGACGTGGGGCCAAAAACATTCAGTACTTC. The chain has TRBV20-1 and TRBJ2-4; TRBD1 aligns across 7 bases. CDR1 and CDR2 from the germline V gene are DFQATT and SNEGSKA (reference sequence). Trimming at V came to 6 bases and at J to 1 base, leaving 18 bases not matched to a gene. This CDR3 has 18 residues.

This clonotype has ten or more counts. The J gene is TRBJ2-7, the V gene TRBV5-1, with 7 bases aligning to TRBD2. This CDR3 region has 14 residues. V trimming: 5 bases; J trimming: 6 bases; junction bases outside the gene matches: 11. CDR1 and CDR2 (germline): SGHRS, YFSETQ. Here the CDR3 DNA reads TGCGCCAGCAGTGACAACCCGGGAGGTCGCGAGCAGTACTTC. Amino acids: CASSDNPGGREQYF.

This clonotype appeared many times. The J gene is TRBJ2-7, the V gene TRBV20-1; possibly TRBD2 for D (5 bases). The CDR3 is 12 residues long. Germline V CDR1 and CDR2: DFQATT, SNEGSKA (reference sequence). Trimming pared 5 bases from V and 3 bases from J, leaving 11 bases between. CDR3 DNA sequence: TGCAGTGCTCGCGGAGGTGTCTACGAGCAGTACTTC. Its translation: CSARGGVYEQYF.

This clonotype was counted many times. This chain uses TRBV25-1 with TRBJ1-6; D is undetermined. The CDR3 covers 13 residues. The V and J ends lost 4 bases and 9 bases respectively, with 10 bases between them. CDR1 MGHDK and CDR2 SYGVNS come from the germline V gene. The DNA for the CDR3 is TGTGCCAGCAGTGCGACCAGAAGTTCACCCCTCCACTTT. As protein: CASSATRSSPLHF.

The chain combines TRBV24-1 with TRBJ2-7; TRBD1 might be the D (6 bases). From germline, CDR1 is KGHDR and CDR2 SFDVKD. Trimming removed 2 bases at V and 5 bases at J, with 18 bases between. The CDR3 length is 16 residues. CDR3 in amino acids: CATSDSRTAGENEQYF. CDR3 DNA: TGTGCCACCAGTGATTCTAGGACAGCTGGGGAAAACGAGCAGTACTTC.

This clonotype showed up just a few times. This chain joins TRBV19 and TRBJ2-6; D unclear. Germline V lookup: CDR1 LNHDA, CDR2 SQIVND (reference sequence). Trimming removed 7 bases at V and 0 bases at J, with 7 bases between. The CDR3 has 14 residues. CDR3 region: CASTGTSGANVLTF. As DNA, the CDR3 is TGTGCCAGTACAGGAACCTCTGGGGCCAACGTCCTGACTTTC.

The chain couples TRBV10-3 to TRBJ2-7, with 9 bases fitting TRBD2. Germline CDR1 and CDR2: ENHRY and SYGVKD. The CDR3 spans 13 residues. V lost 7 bases and J lost 5; bases outside the gene matches: 6. CDR3 DNA: TGTGCCATCATGTCGAGCGGGGGGCACGAGCAGTACTTC. Translated, it gives CAIMSSGGHEQYF.

The chain is built from TRBV7-2 and TRBJ2-7; 7 bases agree with TRBD1. The length of the CDR3 is 15 residues. V gave up 2 bases and J gave up 1 base; unmatched junction bases: 5. Germline V CDR1 and CDR2: SGHTA, FQGNSA. This CDR3 reads CASSLNPGQSYEQYF. DNA of the CDR3: TGTGCCAGCAGCTTAAATCCGGGACAGTCCTACGAGCAGTACTTC. The full variable domain, in which reference TRBV7-2 and TRBJ2-7 provide the parts outside the CDR3, is GAGVSQSPSNKVTEKGKDVELRCDPISGHTALYWYRQSLGQGLEFLIYFQGNSAPDKSGLPSDRFSAERTGGSVSTLTIQRTQQEDSAVYLCASSLNPGQSYEQYFGPGTRLTVT.

This clonotype was seen a few times. This chain connects TRBV4-3 to TRBJ2-7, with 7 bases fitting TRBD1. J gave up 6 bases and V 0 bases, and 5 bases lay outside the gene matches. Germline-derived CDR1 and CDR2 are LGHNA and YSLEER. This CDR3 has 14 residues. CDR3 sequence: CASSQDTGVVEQYF. CDR3 nucleotides: TGCGCCAGCAGCCAAGATACAGGGGTGGTCGAGCAGTACTTC.

This clonotype was counted between two and nine times. The chain joins TRBV5-1 to TRBJ2-5; possible D gene TRBD1, 5 bases. Trimming pared 4 bases from V and 5 bases from J, leaving 24 bases between. Germline assignment: CDR1 SGHRS and CDR2 YFSETQ. The CDR3 loop spans 17 amino acids. Written as DNA, the CDR3 is TGCGCCAGCAGCCCGACCCTAGTTGGGGCCCCCGGGGAGACCCAGTACTTC. Amino acids: CASSPTLVGAPGETQYF.

This clonotype was picked up a small number of times. The CDR3 DNA reads TGCAGCGTTGAAACGGGGGAGAACTATGGCTACACCTTC. This codes for CSVETGENYGYTF. The V gene is TRBV29-1, the J gene TRBJ1-2; D is possibly TRBD1 (5 bases). The CDR3 runs 13 residues. Germline assignment: CDR1 SQVTM and CDR2 ANQGSEA. Trimming took off 2 bases at V and 2 bases at J, with 9 bases between the two ends.

This clonotype showed up just a few times. The J gene is TRBJ1-5, the V gene TRBV28, with D perhaps matching TRBD1 (6 bases). The germline V and J ends were trimmed by 3 bases and 2 bases, with 14 bases remaining between them. Germline V gene lookup returns CDR1 MDHEN and CDR2 SYDVKM. The CDR3 contains 16 residues. The CDR3 spells CASSLVGARGNQPQHF. CDR3 bases: TGTGCCAGCAGTTTGGTGGGGGCGCGGGGCAATCAGCCCCAGCATTTT.